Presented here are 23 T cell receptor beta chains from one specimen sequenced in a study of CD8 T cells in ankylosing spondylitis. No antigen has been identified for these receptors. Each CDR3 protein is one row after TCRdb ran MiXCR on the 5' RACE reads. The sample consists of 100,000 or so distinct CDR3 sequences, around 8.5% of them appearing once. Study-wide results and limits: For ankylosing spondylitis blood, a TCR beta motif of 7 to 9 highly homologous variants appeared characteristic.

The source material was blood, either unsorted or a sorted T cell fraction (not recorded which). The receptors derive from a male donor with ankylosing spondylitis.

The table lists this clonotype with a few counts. The CDR3 bases are TGTGCCAGCAGCTTCTCCAGCGGGAGGGGAGATACGCAGTATTTT. Translating it yields CASSFSSGRGDTQYF. This chain connects TRBV7-2 to TRBJ2-3, with TRBD2 matching over 10 bases. The CDR3 consists of 15 residues. Germline values: CDR1 SGHTA, CDR2 FQGNSA. With V trimmed by 3 bases and J by 5 bases, 5 bases remained unmatched.

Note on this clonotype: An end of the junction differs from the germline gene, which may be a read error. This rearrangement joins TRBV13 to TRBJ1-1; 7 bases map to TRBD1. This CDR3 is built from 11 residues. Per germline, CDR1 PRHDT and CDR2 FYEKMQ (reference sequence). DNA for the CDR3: TGTGCCAGCAGGTTAGGGACAGCAGCTTTCTTT. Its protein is CASRLGTAAFF.

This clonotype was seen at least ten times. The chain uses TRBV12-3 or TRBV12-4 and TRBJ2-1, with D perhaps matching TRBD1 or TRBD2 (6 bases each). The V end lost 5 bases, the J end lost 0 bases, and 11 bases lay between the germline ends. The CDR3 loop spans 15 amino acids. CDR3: CASSGGRDSYNEQFF. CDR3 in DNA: TGTGCCAGCAGTGGGGGGCGGGACTCCTACAATGAGCAGTTCTTC.

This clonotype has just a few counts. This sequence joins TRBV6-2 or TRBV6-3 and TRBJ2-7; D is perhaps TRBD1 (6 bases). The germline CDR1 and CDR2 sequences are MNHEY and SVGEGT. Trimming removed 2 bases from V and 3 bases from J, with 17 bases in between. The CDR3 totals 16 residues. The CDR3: CASSYGGRGPSYEQYV. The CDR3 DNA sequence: TGTGCCAGCAGTTACGGGGGCCGGGGCCCCAGCTACGAGCAGTACGTC.

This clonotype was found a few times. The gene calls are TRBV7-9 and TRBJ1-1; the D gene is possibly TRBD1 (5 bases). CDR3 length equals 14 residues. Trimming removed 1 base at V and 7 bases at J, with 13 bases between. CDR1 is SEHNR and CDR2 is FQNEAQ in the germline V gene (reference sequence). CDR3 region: CASSLGWGSLEAFF. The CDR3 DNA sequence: TGTGCCAGCAGCTTAGGATGGGGCAGCCTTGAAGCTTTCTTT.

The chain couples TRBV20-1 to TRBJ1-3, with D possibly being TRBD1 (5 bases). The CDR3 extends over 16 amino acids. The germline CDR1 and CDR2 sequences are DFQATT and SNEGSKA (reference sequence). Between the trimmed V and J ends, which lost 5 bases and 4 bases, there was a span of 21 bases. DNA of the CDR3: TGCAGTGCTTCCGGGCGGCGGGGACTATCCGGAAACACCATATATTTT. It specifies CSASGRRGLSGNTIYF.

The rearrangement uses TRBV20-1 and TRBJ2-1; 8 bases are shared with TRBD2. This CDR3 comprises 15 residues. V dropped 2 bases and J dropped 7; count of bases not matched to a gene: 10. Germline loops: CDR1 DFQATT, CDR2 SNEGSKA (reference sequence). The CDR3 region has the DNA TGCAGTGCTAGACCCCTCGCGGGAGGTCGAAATGAGCAGTTCTTC. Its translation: CSARPLAGGRNEQFF.

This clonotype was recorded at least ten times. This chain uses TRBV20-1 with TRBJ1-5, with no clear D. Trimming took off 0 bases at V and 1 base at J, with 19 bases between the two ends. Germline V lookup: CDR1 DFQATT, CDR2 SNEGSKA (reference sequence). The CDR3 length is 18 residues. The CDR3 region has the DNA TGCAGTGCTAGAGATCGAGAGGGAACGAGTAGAAGCAATCAGCCCCAGCATTTT. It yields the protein CSARDREGTSRSNQPQHF.

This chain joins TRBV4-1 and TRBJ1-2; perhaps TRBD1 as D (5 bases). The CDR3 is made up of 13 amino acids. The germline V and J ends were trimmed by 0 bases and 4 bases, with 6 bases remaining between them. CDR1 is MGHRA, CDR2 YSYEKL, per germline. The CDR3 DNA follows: TGCGCCAGCAGCCAAGAGGGGACCTATGGCTACACCTTC. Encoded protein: CASSQEGTYGYTF.

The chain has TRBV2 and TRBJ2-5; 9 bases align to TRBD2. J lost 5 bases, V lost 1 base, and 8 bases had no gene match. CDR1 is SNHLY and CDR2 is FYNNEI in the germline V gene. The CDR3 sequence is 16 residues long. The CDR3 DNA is TGTGCCAGCAGTGAAGTGGGCGGGAGGGCCTATGAGACCCAGTACTTC. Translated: CASSEVGGRAYETQYF.

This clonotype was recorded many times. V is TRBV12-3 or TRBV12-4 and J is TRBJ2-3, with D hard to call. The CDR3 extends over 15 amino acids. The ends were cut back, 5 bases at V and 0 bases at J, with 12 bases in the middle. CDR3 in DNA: TGTGCCAGCAGTAAAGACGGATCTAGCACAGATACGCAGTATTTT. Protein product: CASSKDGSSTDTQYF.

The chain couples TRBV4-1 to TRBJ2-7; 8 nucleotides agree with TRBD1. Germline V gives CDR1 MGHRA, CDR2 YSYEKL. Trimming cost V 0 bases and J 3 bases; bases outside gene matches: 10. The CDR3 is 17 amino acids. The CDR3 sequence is CASSQDSPDRGDYEQYF. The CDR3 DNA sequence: TGCGCCAGCAGCCAAGATTCGCCCGACAGGGGTGACTACGAGCAGTACTTC.

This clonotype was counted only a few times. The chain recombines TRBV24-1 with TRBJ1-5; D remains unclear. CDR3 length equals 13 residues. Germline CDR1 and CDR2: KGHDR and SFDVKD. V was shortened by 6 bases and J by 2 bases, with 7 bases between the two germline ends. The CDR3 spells CATSPGGNQPQHF. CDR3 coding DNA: TGTGCCACCAGTCCGGGCGGCAATCAGCCCCAGCATTTT.

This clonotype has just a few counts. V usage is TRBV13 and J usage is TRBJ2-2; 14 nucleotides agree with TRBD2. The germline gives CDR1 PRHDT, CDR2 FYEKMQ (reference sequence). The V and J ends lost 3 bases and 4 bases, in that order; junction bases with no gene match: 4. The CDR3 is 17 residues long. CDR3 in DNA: TGTGCCAGCAGCTTGACTAGCGGGAGGGCCGGCACCGGGGAGCTGTTTTTT. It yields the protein CASSLTSGRAGTGELFF.

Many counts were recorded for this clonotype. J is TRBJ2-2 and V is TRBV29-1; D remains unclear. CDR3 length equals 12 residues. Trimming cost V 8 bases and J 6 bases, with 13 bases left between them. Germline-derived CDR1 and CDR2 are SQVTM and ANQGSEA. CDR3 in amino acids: CSPLNGPGELFF. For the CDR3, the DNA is TGCAGCCCCCTTAACGGGCCCGGGGAGCTGTTTTTT.

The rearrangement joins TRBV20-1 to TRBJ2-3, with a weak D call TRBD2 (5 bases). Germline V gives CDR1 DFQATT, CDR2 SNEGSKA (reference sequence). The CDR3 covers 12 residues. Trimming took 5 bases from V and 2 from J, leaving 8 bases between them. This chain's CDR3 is CSAGLYTDTQYF. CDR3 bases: TGCAGTGCTGGACTGTACACAGATACGCAGTATTTT.

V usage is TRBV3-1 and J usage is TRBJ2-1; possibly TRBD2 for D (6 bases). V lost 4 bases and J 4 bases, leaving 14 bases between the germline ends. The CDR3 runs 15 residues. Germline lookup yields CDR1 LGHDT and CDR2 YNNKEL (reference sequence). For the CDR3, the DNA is TGTGCCAGCAGCCTTGGCGGAGGGGAATACAATGAGCAGTTCTTC. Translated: CASSLGGGEYNEQFF.

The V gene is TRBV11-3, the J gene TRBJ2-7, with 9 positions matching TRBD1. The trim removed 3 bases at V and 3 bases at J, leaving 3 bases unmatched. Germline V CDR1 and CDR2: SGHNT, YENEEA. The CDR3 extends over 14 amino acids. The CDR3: CASSFAGQGYEQYV. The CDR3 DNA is TGTGCCAGCAGCTTTGCGGGACAGGGCTACGAGCAGTACGTC.

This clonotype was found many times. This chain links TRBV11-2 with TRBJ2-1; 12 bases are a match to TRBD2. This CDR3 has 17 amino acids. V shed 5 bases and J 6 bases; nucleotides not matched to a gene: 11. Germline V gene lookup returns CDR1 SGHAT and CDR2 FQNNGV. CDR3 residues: CASSRVSTSGSRNEQFF. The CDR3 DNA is TGTGCCAGCAGCCGCGTGTCGACTAGCGGGAGTCGCAATGAGCAGTTCTTC.

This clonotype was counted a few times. The CDR3 loop is CSARGGAAGEQFF. The DNA for the CDR3 is TGCAGTGCTAGGGGGGGCGCCGCGGGTGAGCAGTTCTTC. The chain joins TRBV20-1 to TRBJ2-1, with D perhaps matching TRBD1 or TRBD2 (6 bases each). Germline CDR1 and CDR2: DFQATT and SNEGSKA (reference sequence). The CDR3 covers 13 residues. The V gene lost 3 bases and the J gene lost 9 bases, with 15 bases spanning the gap.

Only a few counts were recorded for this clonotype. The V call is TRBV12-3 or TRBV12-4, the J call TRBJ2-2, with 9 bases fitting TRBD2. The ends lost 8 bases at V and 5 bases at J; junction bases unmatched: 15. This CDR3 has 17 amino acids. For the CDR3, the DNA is TGTGCCAGCTGGGGGCTAGCGGGAACCCGAACGACCGGGGAGCTGTTTTTT. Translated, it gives CASWGLAGTRTTGELFF.

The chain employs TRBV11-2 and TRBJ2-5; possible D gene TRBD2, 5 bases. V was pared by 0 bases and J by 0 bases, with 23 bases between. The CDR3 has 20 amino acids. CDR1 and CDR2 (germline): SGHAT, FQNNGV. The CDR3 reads CASSLDSGIGRTLHQETQYF. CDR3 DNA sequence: TGTGCCAGCAGCTTAGATTCGGGGATCGGGCGAACTCTCCACCAAGAGACCCAGTACTTC.

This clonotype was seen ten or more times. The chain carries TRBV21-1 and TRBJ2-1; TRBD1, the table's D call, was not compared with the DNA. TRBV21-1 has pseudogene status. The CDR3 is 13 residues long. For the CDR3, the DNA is TGTGCCAGCAGCTTCCCCTACAGGGGCGAGCAGTTCTTC. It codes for CASSFPYRGEQFF.